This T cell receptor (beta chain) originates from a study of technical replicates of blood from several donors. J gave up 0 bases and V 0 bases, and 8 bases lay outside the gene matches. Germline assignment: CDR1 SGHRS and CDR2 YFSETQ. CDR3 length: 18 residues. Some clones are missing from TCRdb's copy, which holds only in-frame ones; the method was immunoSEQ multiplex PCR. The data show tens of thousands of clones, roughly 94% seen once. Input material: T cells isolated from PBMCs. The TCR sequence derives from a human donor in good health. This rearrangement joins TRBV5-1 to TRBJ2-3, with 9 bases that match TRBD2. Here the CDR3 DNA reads TGCGCCAGCAGCTTGGCAGCGGGAGGTAGTTTCAGCACAGATACGCAGTATTTT. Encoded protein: CASSLAAGGSFSTDTQYF.